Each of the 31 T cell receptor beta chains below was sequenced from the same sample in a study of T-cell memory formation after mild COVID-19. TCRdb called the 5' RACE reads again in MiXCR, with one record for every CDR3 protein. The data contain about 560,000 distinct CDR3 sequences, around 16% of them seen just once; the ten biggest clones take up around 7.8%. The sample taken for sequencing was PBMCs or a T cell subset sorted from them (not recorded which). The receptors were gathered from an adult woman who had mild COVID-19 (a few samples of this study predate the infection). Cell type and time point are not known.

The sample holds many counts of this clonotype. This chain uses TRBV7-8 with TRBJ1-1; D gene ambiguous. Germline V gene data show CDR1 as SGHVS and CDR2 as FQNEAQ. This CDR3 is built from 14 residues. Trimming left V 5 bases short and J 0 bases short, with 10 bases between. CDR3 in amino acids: CASSLRRMNTEAFF. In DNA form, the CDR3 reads TGTGCCAGCAGCCTAAGACGGATGAACACTGAAGCTTTCTTT.

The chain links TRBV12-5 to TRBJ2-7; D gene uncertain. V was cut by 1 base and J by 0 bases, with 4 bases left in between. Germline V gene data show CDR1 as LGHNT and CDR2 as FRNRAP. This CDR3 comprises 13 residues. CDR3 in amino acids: CASGLANSYEQYF. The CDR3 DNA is TGTGCTAGTGGTTTGGCGAACTCCTACGAGCAGTACTTC.

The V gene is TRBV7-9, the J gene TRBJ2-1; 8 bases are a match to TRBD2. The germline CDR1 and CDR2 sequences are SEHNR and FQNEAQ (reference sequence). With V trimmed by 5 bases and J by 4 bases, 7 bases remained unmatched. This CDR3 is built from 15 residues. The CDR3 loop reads CASSMGLGEYNEQFF. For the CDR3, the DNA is TGTGCCAGCAGCATGGGACTAGGGGAATACAATGAGCAGTTCTTC.

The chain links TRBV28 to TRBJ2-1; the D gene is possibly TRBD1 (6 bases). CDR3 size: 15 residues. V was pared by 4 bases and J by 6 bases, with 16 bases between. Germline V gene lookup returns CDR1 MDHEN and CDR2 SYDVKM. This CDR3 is CASSSTGTPTNEQFF. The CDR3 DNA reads TGTGCCAGCAGTTCAACCGGGACACCTACCAATGAGCAGTTCTTC. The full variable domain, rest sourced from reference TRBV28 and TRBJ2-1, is DVKVTQSSRYLVKRTGEKVFLECVQDMDHENMFWYRQDPGLGLRLIYFSYDVKMKEKGDIPEGYSVSREKKERFSLILESASTNQTSMYLCASSSTGTPTNEQFFGPGTRLTVL.

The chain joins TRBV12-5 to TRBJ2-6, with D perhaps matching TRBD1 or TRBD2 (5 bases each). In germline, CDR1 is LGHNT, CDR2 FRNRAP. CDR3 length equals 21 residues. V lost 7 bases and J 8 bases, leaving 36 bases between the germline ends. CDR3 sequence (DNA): TGTGCTAGTGCCCCCGACGCGACCGGGGCAGACAGCTCTGGGGAGTCCAACGTCCTGACTTTC. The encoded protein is CASAPDATGADSSGESNVLTF.

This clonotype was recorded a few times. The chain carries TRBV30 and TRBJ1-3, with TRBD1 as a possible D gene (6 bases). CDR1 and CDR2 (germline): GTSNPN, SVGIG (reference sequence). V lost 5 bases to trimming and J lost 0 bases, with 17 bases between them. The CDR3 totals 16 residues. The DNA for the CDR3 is TGTGCCTGGGCGGGACACCGGCTAAACTCTGGAAACACCATATATTTT. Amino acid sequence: CAWAGHRLNSGNTIYF.

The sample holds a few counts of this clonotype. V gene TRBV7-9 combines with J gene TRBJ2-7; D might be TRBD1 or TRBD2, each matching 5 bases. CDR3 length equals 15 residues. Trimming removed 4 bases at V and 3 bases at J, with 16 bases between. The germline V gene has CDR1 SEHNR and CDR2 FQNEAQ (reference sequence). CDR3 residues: CASSSFGTELYEQYF. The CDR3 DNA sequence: TGTGCCAGCAGCTCCTTCGGGACGGAACTCTACGAGCAGTACTTC.

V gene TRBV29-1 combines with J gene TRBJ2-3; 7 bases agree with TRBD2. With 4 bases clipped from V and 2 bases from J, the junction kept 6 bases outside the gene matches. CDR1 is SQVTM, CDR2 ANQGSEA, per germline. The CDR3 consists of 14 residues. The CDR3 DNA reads TGCAGCGTTGGAGGGGACTACTACACAGATACGCAGTATTTT. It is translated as CSVGGDYYTDTQYF.

CDR3 residues: CASSQIGILAGDSTYNEQFF. DNA for the CDR3: TGCGCCAGCAGCCAGATTGGCATACTAGCGGGAGATTCTACCTACAATGAGCAGTTCTTC. The chain combines TRBV4-3 with TRBJ2-1; 11 bases match TRBD2. V was clipped by 3 bases and J by 2 bases; unmatched bases: 15. The germline gives CDR1 LGHNA, CDR2 YSLEER. CDR3 length: 20 amino acids.

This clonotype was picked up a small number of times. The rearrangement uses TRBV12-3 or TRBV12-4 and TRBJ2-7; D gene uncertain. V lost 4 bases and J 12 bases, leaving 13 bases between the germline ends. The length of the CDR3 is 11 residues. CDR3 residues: CASSSGDMRYF. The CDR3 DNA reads TGTGCCAGCAGTTCTGGGGATATGCGGTACTTC.

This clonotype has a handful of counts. The CDR3 coding sequence is TGCGCCAGCAGCCAAGGGAACAGTGGAAATCAGCCCCAGCATTTT. This encodes CASSQGNSGNQPQHF. The chain recombines TRBV4-1 with TRBJ1-5; D is unresolved. V was pared by 1 base and J by 4 bases, with 11 bases between. The CDR3 spans 15 residues. Germline CDR1 and CDR2: MGHRA and YSYEKL.

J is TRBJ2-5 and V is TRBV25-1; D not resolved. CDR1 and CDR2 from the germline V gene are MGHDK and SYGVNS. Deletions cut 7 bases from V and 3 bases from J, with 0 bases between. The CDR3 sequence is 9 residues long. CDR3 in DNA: TGTGCCAGCAAAGAGACCCAGTACTTC. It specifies CASKETQYF.

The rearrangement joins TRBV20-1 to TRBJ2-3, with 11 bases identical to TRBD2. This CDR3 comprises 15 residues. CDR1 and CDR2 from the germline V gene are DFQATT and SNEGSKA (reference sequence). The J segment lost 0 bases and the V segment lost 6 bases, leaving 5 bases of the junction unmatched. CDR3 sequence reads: CSAWGLAASTDTQYF. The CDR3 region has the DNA TGCAGTGCCTGGGGACTAGCGGCTAGCACAGATACGCAGTATTTT.

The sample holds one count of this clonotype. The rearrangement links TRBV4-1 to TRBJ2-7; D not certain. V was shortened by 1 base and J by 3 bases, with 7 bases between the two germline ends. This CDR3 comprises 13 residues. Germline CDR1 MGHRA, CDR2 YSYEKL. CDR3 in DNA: TGCGCCAGCAGCCAAGCGTGGGACTACGAGCAGTACTTC. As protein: CASSQAWDYEQYF.

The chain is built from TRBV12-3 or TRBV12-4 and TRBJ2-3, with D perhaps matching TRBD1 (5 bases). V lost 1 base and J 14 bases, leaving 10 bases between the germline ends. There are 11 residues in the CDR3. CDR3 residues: CASSLGQGVYF. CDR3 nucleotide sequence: TGTGCCAGCAGTTTAGGCCAGGGTGTGTATTTT.

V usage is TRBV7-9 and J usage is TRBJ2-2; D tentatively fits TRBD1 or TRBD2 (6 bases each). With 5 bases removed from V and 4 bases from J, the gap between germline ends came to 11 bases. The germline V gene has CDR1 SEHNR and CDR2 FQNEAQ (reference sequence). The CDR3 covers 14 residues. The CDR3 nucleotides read TGTGCCAGCAGCACAGAGGGGGGCACCGGGGAGCTGTTTTTT. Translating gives CASSTEGGTGELFF.

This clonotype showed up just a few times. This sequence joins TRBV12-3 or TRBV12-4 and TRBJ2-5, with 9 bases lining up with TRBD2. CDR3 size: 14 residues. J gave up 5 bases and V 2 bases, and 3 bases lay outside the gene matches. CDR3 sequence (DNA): TGTGCCAGCAGTTTACTAGCGGGGAGGGAGACCCAGTACTTC. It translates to CASSLLAGRETQYF.

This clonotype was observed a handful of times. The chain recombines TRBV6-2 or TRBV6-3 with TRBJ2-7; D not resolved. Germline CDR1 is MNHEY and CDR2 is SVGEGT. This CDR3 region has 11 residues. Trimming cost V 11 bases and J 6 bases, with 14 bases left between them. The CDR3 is CASGRSREQYF. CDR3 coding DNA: TGTGCCTCGGGCAGGTCACGCGAGCAGTACTTC.

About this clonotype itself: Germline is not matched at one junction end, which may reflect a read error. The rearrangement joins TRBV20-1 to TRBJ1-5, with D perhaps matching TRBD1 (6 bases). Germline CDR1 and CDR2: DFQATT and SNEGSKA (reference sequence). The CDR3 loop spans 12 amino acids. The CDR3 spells CSATPGGQRQHF. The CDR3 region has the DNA TGCAGTGCTACCCCGGGGGGCCAGCGCCAGCATTTT.

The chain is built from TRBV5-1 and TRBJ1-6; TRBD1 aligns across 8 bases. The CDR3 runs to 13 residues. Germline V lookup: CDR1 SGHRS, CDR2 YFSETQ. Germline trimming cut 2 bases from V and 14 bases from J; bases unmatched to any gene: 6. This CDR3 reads CASSFGQGKTLHF. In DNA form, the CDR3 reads TGCGCCAGCAGCTTCGGACAGGGCAAAACCCTCCACTTT.

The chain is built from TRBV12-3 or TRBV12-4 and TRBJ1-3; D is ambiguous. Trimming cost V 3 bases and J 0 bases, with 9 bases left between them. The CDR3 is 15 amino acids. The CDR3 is CASSFELNSGNTIYF. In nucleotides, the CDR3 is TGTGCCAGCAGTTTTGAACTGAACTCTGGAAACACCATATATTTT.

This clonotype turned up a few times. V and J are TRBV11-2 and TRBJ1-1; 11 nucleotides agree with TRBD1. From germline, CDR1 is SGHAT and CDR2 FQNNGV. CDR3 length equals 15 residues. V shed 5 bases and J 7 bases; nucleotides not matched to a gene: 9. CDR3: CASSGIGQGAGEAFF. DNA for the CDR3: TGTGCCAGCAGCGGAATTGGACAGGGGGCTGGTGAAGCTTTCTTT. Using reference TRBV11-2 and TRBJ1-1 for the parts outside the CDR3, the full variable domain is EAGVAQSPRYKIIEKRQSVAFWCNPISGHATLYWYQQILGQGPKLLIQFQNNGVVDDSQLPKDRFSAERLKGVDSTLKIQPAKLEDSAVYLCASSGIGQGAGEAFFGQGTRLTVV.

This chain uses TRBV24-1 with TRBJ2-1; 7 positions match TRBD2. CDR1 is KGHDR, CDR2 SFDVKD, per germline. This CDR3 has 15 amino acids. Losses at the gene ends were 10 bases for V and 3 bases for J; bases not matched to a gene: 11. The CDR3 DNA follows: TGTGCCACGAGCGACCGGGACTACGACTACAATGAGCAGTTCTTC. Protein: CATSDRDYDYNEQFF.

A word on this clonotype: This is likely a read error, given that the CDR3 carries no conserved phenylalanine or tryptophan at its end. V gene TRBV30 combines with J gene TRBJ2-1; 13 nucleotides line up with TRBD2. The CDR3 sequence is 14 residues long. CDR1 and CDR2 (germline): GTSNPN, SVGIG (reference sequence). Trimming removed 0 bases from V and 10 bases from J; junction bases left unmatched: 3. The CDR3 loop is CAWSVTSGGHEQFL. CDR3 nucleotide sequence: TGTGCCTGGAGTGTGACTAGCGGGGGGCACGAGCAGTTCTTG.

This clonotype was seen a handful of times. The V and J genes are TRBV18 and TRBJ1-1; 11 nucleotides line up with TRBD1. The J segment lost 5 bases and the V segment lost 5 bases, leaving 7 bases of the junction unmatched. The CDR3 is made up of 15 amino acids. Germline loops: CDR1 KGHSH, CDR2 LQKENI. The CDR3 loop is CASSSDRGPWTEAFF. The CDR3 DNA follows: TGTGCCAGCTCATCGGACAGGGGGCCGTGGACTGAAGCTTTCTTT. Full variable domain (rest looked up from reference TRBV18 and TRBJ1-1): NAGVMQNPRHLVRRRGQEARLRCSPMKGHSHVYWYRQLPEEGLKFMVYLQKENIIDESGMPKERFSAEFPKEGPSILRIQQVVRGDSAAYFCASSSDRGPWTEAFFGQGTRLTVV.

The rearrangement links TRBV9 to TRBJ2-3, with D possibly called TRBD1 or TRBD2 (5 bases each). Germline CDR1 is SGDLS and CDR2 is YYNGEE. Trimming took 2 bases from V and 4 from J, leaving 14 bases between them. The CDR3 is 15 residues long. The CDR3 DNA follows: TGTGCCAGCAGCGTGGGGAGACTGGGGGCAGATACGCAGTATTTT. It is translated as CASSVGRLGADTQYF.

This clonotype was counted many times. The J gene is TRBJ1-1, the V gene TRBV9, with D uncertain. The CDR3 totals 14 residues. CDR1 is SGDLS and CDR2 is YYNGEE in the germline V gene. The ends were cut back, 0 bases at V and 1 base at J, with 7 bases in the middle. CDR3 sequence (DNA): TGTGCCAGCAGCGTAGGAGGCACGAACACTGAAGCTTTCTTT. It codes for CASSVGGTNTEAFF. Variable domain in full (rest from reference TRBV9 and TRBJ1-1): DSGVTQTPKHLITATGQRVTLRCSPRSGDLSVYWYQQSLDQGLQFLIQYYNGEERAKGNILERFSAQQFPDLHSELNLSSLELGDSALYFCASSVGGTNTEAFFGQGTRLTVV.

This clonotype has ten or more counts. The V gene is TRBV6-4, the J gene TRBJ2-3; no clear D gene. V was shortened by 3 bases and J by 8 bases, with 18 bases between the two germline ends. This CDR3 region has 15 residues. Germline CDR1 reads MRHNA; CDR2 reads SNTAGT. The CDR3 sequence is CASSEGSGGRGTQYF. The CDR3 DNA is TGTGCCAGCAGTGAAGGGTCAGGTGGACGCGGTACGCAGTATTTT.

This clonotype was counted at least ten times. The DNA of the CDR3 is TGTGCCACCAGCAGTTCTAGCGGGAGACCCCAGTTCTTC. It encodes CATSSSSGRPQFF. V and J are TRBV15 and TRBJ2-1, with 10 bases aligning to TRBD2. J was trimmed by 13 bases and V by 3 bases; bases with no gene match: 6. The CDR3 consists of 13 residues. Germline V gene sequence: CDR1 LNHNV, CDR2 YYDKDF (reference sequence).

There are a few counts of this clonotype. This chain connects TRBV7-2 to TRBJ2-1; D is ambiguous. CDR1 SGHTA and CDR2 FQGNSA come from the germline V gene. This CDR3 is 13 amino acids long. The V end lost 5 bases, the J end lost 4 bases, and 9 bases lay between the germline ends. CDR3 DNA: TGTGCCAGCAGCAACACGGTTTACAATGAGCAGTTCTTC. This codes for CASSNTVYNEQFF.

CDR3 protein: CASSLGQLAGGANNEQFF. The DNA of the CDR3 is TGCGCCAGCAGCTTGGGCCAACTAGCGGGGGGGGCCAACAATGAGCAGTTCTTC. The chain couples TRBV5-1 to TRBJ2-1; 13 positions agree with TRBD2. J lost 5 bases, V lost 0 bases, and 8 bases had no gene match. The germline CDR1 and CDR2 sequences are SGHRS and YFSETQ. There are 18 residues in the CDR3.